One T cell receptor beta chain is described in this entry. This entry belongs to a study of preoperative IRX-2 immunotherapy in early breast cancer. Data came from immunoSEQ multiplex PCR; TCRdb stores just in-frame clones and leaves some out. The table includes around 40,000 clones, about 95% detected once. With 0 bases clipped from V and 3 bases from J, the junction kept 10 bases outside the gene matches. The CDR3 runs to 17 residues. The germline V gene has CDR1 SGHTA and CDR2 FQGNSA. Specified treatment: preoperative locoregional IRX-2 cytokine immunotherapy. This phase Ib study tested locoregional IRX-2 cytokine immunotherapy given before surgery.

Specimen: tumor tissue, collected after IRX-2 immunotherapy. This TCR derives from a human donor with breast cancer. The chain has TRBV7-2 and TRBJ1-2, with 7 bases aligning to TRBD1. CDR3 region: CASSLATGRGLDYGYTF. The CDR3, as DNA: TGTGCCAGCAGCTTAGCGACAGGAAGGGGGCTGGACTATGGCTACACCTTC.